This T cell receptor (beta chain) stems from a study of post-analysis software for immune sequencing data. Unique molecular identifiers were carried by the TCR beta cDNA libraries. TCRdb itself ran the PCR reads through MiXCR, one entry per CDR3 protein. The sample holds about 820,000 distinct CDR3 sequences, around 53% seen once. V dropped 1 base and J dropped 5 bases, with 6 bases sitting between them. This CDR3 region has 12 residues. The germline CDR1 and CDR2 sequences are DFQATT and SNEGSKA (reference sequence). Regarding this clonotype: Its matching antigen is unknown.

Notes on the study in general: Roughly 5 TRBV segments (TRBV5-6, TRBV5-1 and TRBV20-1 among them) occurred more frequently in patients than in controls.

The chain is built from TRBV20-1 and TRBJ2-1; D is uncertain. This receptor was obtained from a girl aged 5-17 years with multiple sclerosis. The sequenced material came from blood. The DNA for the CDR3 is TGCAGTGCTAGAGCGGCTCACAATGAGCAGTTCTTC. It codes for CSARAAHNEQFF.